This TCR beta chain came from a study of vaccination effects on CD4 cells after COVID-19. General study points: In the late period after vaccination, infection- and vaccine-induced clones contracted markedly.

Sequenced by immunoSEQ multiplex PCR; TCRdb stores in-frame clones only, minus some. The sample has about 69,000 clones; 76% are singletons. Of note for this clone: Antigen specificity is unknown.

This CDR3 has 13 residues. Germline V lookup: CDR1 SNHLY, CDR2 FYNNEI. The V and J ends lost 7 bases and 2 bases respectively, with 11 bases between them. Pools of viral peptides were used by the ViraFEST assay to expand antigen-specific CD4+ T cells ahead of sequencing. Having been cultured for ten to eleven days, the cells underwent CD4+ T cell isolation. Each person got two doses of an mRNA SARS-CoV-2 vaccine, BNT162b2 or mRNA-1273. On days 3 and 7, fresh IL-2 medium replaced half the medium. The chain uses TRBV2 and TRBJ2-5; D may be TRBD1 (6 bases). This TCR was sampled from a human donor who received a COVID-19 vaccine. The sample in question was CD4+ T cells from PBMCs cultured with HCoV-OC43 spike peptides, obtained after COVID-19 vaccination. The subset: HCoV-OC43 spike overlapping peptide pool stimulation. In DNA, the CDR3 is TGTGCCAGCACCTTGGACAGTCAAGAGACCCAGTACTTC. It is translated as CASTLDSQETQYF.